Each of the 2 T cell receptor beta chains below was sequenced from the same sample in a study of identical twins. A single record per CDR3 protein comes from TCRdb applying MiXCR to the 5' RACE reads. The table lists 1,800,000 or so distinct CDR3 sequences, about 32% of them singletons. The sequenced sample consisted of cord blood. These receptors were taken from a newborn girl in good health.

This clonotype was counted ten times or more. This chain links TRBV29-1 with TRBJ2-3; D not certain. The CDR3 is 13 residues long. Germline V gene sequence: CDR1 SQVTM, CDR2 ANQGSEA. V lost 3 bases and J 2 bases, leaving 9 bases between the germline ends. The CDR3, as DNA: TGCAGCGTTGAGGTGGGCGCCACAGATACGCAGTATTTT. Residues: CSVEVGATDTQYF.

This clonotype has a single count. The junction differs from germline at one of its ends, possibly a read error. The rearrangement uses TRBV27 and TRBJ1-5; D gene uncertain. This CDR3 is built from 15 residues. Germline loops: CDR1 MNHEY, CDR2 SMNVEV (reference sequence). The chain's CDR3 is CASSLSFGLSQPRHF. The CDR3 nucleotides are TGTGCCAGCAGTTTATCTTTCGGGTTAAGTCAGCCCCGGCATTTT.